This T cell receptor (beta chain) emerged from a study of T cells after yellow fever vaccination. Overall study: Preparing low-cell-number fractions relied on SMART-Seq v4 Ultra Low Input.

The table lists this clonotype with a few counts. The antigen remains undetermined. TCRdb reprocessed the 5' RACE reads via MiXCR and lists one record per CDR3 protein. The repertoire holds 400,000 or so distinct CDR3 sequences, under 14% seen once, with about 17% in the top ten. Whole-study results and caveats: Booster samples showed a return of most primary-vaccination clones (approximately 95% CD4, around 88% CD8).

The ends were cut back, 6 bases at V and 6 bases at J, with 25 bases in the middle. Germline assignment: CDR1 LNHDA and CDR2 SQIVND (reference sequence). The CDR3 has 17 residues. The receptor was isolated from a man between 18 and 29 years old who received the YFV17D yellow fever vaccine. The rearrangement uses TRBV19 and TRBJ2-3, with D tentatively TRBD1 (6 bases). This material consisted of PBMCs, taken on the day of the first yellow fever vaccination. The CDR3 bases are TGTGCCAGTAGCCTACCTCCCGGGACAACATCTGTGGATACGCAGTATTTT. Its protein is CASSLPPGTTSVDTQYF.